The clone carrying this TCR beta chain appeared a few times. Its antigen remains unknown. Germline V CDR1 and CDR2: LGHNA, YSLEER. Trimming removed 0 bases from V and 3 bases from J, with 11 bases in between. The CDR3 loop spans 15 amino acids. Patients chosen for sequencing had CD8+CD57+ cells that had expanded, as shown by flow cytometry. All patients had severe acquired aplastic anemia. The sample comes from a study of CD8+CD57+ T cells in acquired aplastic anemia. Study overall: Isolated CD4+ and CD8+ cells, once sorted, yielded DNA averaging around 3.1 ug. Study-wide findings and caveats: Patients and controls had in common 25 to 30 CD8+ CDR3 sequences. Between the patient and control groups, CD8+ Simpson's diversity did not differ significantly.

TCR beta VDJ and CDR3 were profiled, and genomic DNA was the template. TCRdb reprocessed the reads with MiXCR, giving one entry per CDR3 protein. The sample yields 160,000 or so distinct CDR3 sequences, roughly half seen once. The sequenced sample consisted of sorted CD4+, CD8+, or CD8+CD57+ T cells (not recorded which) from PBMCs. The TCR originated in a human donor with aplastic anemia. The chain combines TRBV4-3 with TRBJ1-2; possibly TRBD1 for D (6 bases). The CDR3 here is CASSQERGADYGYTF. The CDR3 DNA follows: TGCGCCAGCAGCCAAGAGAGGGGGGCGGACTATGGCTACACCTTC.